The 7 T cell receptor beta chains given below trace back to one sample, sequenced in a study of PD-1 blockade in classical Hodgkin lymphoma. Method: immunoSEQ multiplex PCR; TCRdb's copy keeps in-frame clones and lacks some. The sample comprises 100,000 or so clones, about 93% of which are singletons, and around 2% rests with the top ten. Time point of the sample: cycle 4 day 1 (C4D1), after 5 to 7 weeks of nivolumab. All the patients suffered relapse after autologous stem cell transplantation, and brentuximab vedotin exposure differed. The sample was peripheral blood mononuclear cells (PBMCs), taken before the fourth cycle of nivolumab. These receptors came from a human donor with classical Hodgkin lymphoma.

The chain combines TRBV27 with TRBJ2-3; 9 nucleotides match TRBD2. The CDR3 loop spans 16 amino acids. Germline trimming cut 2 bases from V and 4 bases from J; bases unmatched to any gene: 7. Looked up from germline, CDR1 is MNHEY and CDR2 is SMNVEV (reference sequence). DNA of the CDR3: TGTGCCAGCAGTTTACTGGCTAGCGGGGATGCAGATACGCAGTATTTT. The encoded protein is CASSLLASGDADTQYF.

This chain joins TRBV18 and TRBJ1-1; 9 bases align to TRBD1. Looked up from germline, CDR1 is KGHSH and CDR2 is LQKENI. The CDR3 loop spans 14 amino acids. With V trimmed by 2 bases and J by 5 bases, 3 bases remained unmatched. CDR3 sequence: CASSPTGGETEAFF. The CDR3, as DNA: TGTGCCAGCTCACCAACAGGGGGCGAGACTGAAGCTTTCTTT.

The V call is TRBV2, the J call TRBJ2-1, with D hard to call. V gave up 5 bases and J gave up 12 bases, with 11 bases separating them. Per germline, CDR1 SNHLY and CDR2 FYNNEI. This CDR3 spans 11 amino acids. CDR3 in amino acids: CASSYSPGQFF. As DNA, the CDR3 is TGTGCCAGCAGTTACTCCCCTGGGCAGTTCTTC.

The chain employs TRBV27 and TRBJ2-5, with 7 bases fitting TRBD1. Germline CDR1 is MNHEY and CDR2 is SMNVEV (reference sequence). The CDR3 sequence is 15 residues long. V lost 7 bases, J lost 5 bases, and 13 bases stayed unmatched. The CDR3 is CASNQNFPGGETQYF. The DNA of the CDR3 is TGTGCCAGCAATCAAAATTTCCCAGGGGGTGAGACCCAGTACTTC.

The chain combines TRBV2 with TRBJ2-1, with unresolved D. Germline CDR1 reads SNHLY; CDR2 reads FYNNEI. Deletions cut 6 bases from V and 6 bases from J, with 15 bases between. CDR3 length: 14 amino acids. CDR3 bases: TGTGCCAGCAGCGGTCTCTCTTCGAGCAATGAGCAGTTCTTC. Its protein is CASSGLSSSNEQFF.

The V gene is TRBV28, the J gene TRBJ1-1, with D maybe TRBD1 (6 bases). The CDR3 is 15 residues long. Germline loops: CDR1 MDHEN, CDR2 SYDVKM. Trimming took off 5 bases at V and 1 base at J, with 14 bases between the two ends. CDR3 residues: CASSPGGPENTEAFF. For the CDR3, the DNA is TGTGCCAGCAGTCCCGGGGGCCCTGAGAACACTGAAGCTTTCTTT.

The rearrangement uses TRBV15 and TRBJ1-2, with D maybe TRBD1 (6 bases). Germline V gene data show CDR1 as LNHNV and CDR2 as YYDKDF (reference sequence). The CDR3 covers 13 residues. V dropped 3 bases and J dropped 8 bases, with 13 bases sitting between them. The CDR3 DNA reads as TGTGCCACCAGCAGCGACAGGAGGAACGGCTACACCTTC. Its protein product is CATSSDRRNGYTF.